These 3 T cell receptor beta chains originate from one sample sequenced in a study of blood T cell repertoires in COVID-19. Repertoires were generated with immunoSEQ multiplex PCR, while TCRdb's copy carries only in-frame clones and drops some. This table has 150,000 to 200,000 clones, about 80% appearing once. Sequenced input: peripheral blood. The receptors shown here come from a woman aged 80 or over with acute or convalescent COVID-19.

The chain joins TRBV29-1 to TRBJ2-1; D gene ambiguous. The CDR3 sequence is 13 residues long. Trimming took 8 bases from V and 0 from J, leaving 11 bases between them. Germline CDR1 SQVTM, CDR2 ANQGSEA. The CDR3 protein is CSTSYTSYNEQFF. CDR3 nucleotide sequence: TGCAGCACCTCTTACACCTCCTACAATGAGCAGTTCTTC.

The rearrangement joins TRBV4-3 to TRBJ2-3, with TRBD2 matching 9 bases. Germline loops: CDR1 LGHNA, CDR2 YSLEER. The CDR3 is 18 amino acids. J was trimmed by 5 bases and V by 1 base; bases with no gene match: 13. The CDR3 DNA reads TGCGCCAGCAGCCAAGGGGGGAGCGGGAGGTTGAGGGGAGATACGCAGTATTTT. Translated: CASSQGGSGRLRGDTQYF.

This sequence joins TRBV15 and TRBJ1-1, with D unresolved. In germline, CDR1 is LNHNV, CDR2 YYDKDF (reference sequence). The CDR3 contains 13 residues. Trimming left V 0 bases short and J 5 bases short, with 7 bases between. CDR3 loop: CATSRETTTEAFF. The CDR3 DNA sequence: TGTGCCACCAGCAGAGAGACAACTACTGAAGCTTTCTTT. Filled out from reference TRBV15 and TRBJ1-1, the complete variable domain reads DAMVIQNPRYQVTQFGKPVTLSCSQTLNHNVMYWYQQKSSQAPKLLFHYYDKDFNNEADTPDNFQSRRPNTSFCFLDIRSPGLGDTAMYLCATSRETTTEAFFGQGTRLTVV.